This T cell receptor beta chain was found in a study of shared clonotypes between healthy human individuals. Only a few counts were recorded for this clone. The repertoire was sequenced with immunoSEQ multiplex PCR; TCRdb's copy has only in-frame clones and lacks some. The sample includes over 950,000 clones, around three quarters of them seen just once. This receptor was taken from a man aged 18 to 35 in good health. Some clones in this sample may be carry-over from other donors' samples. Sequencing was carried out using memory CD4+ T cells from PBMCs. Sample subset: CD45RA-negative fraction.

The CDR3 region has the DNA TGTGCCATCAGTGAGTACCAGGCAGGCTACAATGAGCAGTTCTTC. It translates to CAISEYQAGYNEQFF. The chain employs TRBV10-3 and TRBJ2-1; no reliable D call. Per the germline V gene, CDR1 is ENHRY and CDR2 is SYGVKD. This CDR3 is 15 amino acids long. Trimming removed 1 base at V and 3 bases at J, with 10 bases between.